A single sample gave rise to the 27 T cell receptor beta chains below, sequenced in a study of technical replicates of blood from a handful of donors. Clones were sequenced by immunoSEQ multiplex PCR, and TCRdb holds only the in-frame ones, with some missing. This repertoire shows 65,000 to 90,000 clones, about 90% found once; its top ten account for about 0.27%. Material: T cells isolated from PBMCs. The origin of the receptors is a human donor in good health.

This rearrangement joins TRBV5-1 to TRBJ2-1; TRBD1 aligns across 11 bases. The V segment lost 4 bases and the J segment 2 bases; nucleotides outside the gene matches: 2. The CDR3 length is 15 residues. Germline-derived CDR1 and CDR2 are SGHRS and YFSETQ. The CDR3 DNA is TGCGCCAGCAGCCCGGGACAGGGGGCCTACAATGAGCAGTTCTTC. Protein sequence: CASSPGQGAYNEQFF.

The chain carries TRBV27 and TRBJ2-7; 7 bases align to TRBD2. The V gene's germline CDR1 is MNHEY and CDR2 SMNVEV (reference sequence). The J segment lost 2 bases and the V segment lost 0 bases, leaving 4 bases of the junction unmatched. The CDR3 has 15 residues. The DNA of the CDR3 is TGTGCCAGCAGTTTATCGGGAGGGCCTACCTACGAGCAGTACTTC. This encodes CASSLSGGPTYEQYF.

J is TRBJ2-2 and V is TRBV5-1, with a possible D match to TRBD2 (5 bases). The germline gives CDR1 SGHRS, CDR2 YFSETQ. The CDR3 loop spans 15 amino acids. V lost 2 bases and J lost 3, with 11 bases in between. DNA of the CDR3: TGCGCCAGCAGCTTAAATAGCGAGTACACCGGGGAGCTGTTTTTT. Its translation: CASSLNSEYTGELFF.

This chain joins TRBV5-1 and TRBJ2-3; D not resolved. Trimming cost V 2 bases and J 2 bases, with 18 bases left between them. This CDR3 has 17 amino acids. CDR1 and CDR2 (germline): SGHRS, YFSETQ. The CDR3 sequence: CASSFSPVPSSTDTQYF. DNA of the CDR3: TGCGCCAGCAGCTTCTCTCCAGTACCTTCGTCCACAGATACGCAGTATTTT.

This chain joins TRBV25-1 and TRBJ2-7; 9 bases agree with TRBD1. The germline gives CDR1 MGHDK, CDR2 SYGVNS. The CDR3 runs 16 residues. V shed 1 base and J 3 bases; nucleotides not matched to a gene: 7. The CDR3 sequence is CASSEFTGTGIYEQYF. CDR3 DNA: TGTGCCAGCAGTGAATTTACGGGGACAGGGATCTACGAGCAGTACTTC.

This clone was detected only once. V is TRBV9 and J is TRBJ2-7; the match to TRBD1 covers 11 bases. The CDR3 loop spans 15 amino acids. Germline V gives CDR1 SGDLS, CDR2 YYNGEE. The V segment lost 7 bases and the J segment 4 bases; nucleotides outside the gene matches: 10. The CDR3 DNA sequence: TGTGCCAGCGGAACCGGGACAGGGGGGAGGTACGAGCAGTACTTC. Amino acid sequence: CASGTGTGGRYEQYF.

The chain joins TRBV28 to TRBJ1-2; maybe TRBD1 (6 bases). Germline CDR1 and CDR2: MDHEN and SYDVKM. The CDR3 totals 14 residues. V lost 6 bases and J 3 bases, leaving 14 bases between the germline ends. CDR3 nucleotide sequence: TGTGCCAGCAGCAAAAGCAGGACAGACTATGGCTACACCTTC. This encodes CASSKSRTDYGYTF.

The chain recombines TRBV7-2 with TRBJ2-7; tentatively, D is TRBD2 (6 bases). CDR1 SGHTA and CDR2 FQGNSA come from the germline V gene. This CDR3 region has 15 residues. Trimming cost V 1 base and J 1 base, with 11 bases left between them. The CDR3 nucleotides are TGTGCCAGCAGCTTAGGCGGGACTGCTTCCTACGAGCAGTACTTC. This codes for CASSLGGTASYEQYF.

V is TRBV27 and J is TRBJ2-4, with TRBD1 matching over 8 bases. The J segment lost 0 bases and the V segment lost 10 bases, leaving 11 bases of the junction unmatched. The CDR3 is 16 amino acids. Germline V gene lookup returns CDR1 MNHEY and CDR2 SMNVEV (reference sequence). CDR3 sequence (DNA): TGTGCCACCCACGGGACAGGTGTTCTAGCCAAAAACATTCAGTACTTC. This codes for CATHGTGVLAKNIQYF.

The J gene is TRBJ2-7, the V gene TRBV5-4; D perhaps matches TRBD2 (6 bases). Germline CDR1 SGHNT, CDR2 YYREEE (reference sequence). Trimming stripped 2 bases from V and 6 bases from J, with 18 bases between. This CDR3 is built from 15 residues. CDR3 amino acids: CASSFYGGKGFEQYF. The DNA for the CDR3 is TGTGCCAGCAGCTTTTACGGGGGTAAAGGTTTCGAGCAGTACTTC.

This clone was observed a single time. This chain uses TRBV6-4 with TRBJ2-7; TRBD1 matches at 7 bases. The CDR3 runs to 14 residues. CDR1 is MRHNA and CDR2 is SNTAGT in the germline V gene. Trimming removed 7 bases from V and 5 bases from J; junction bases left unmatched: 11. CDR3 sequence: CASNQQGTYDEQYF. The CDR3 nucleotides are TGTGCCAGCAACCAACAGGGGACCTACGACGAGCAGTACTTC.

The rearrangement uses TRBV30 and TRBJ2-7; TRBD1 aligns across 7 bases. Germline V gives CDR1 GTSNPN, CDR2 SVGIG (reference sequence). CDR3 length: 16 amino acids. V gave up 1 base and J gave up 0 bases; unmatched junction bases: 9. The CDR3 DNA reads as TGTGCCTGGAGTGCCCCCGGGACAGCCAGCTCCTACGAGCAGTACTTC. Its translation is CAWSAPGTASSYEQYF.

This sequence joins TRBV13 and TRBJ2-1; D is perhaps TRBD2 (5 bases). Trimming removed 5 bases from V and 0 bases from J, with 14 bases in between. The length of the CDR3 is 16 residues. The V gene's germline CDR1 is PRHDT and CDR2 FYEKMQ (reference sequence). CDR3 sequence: CASSTISGSSYNEQFF. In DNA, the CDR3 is TGTGCCAGCAGCACAATCAGTGGGAGCTCCTACAATGAGCAGTTCTTC. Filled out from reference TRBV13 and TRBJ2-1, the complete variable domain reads AAGVIQSPRHLIKEKRETATLKCYPIPRHDTVYWYQQGPGQDPQFLISFYEKMQSDKGSIPDRFSAQQFSDYHSELNMSSLELGDSALYFCASSTISGSSYNEQFFGPGTRLTVL.

CDR3 sequence (DNA): TGTGCCAGCAGTACAGGGGCCTACGAGCAGTACTTC. Its protein product is CASSTGAYEQYF. The chain carries TRBV2 and TRBJ2-7, with 7 bases matching TRBD1. This CDR3 has 12 residues. V lost 5 bases, J lost 2 bases, and 0 bases stayed unmatched. Germline values: CDR1 SNHLY, CDR2 FYNNEI.

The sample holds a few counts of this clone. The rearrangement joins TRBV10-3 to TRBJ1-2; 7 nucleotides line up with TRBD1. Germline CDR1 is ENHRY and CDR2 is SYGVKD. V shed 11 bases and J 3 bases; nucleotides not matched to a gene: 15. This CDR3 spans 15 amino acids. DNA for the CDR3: TGTGCCTCCTTTCCTCCCGACAGGGATCACTATGGCTACACCTTC. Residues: CASFPPDRDHYGYTF.

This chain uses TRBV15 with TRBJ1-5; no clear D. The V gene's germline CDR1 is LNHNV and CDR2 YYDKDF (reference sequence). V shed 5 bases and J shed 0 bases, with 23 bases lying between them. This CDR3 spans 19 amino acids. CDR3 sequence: CATSADPLYSENSNQPQHF. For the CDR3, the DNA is TGTGCCACCAGCGCCGACCCCCTTTATTCGGAGAATAGCAATCAGCCCCAGCATTTT.

CDR3 residues: CAWSVPPWSGGSETQYF. For the CDR3, the DNA is TGTGCCTGGAGTGTACCTCCGTGGAGCGGGGGGTCTGAGACCCAGTACTTC. The chain couples TRBV30 to TRBJ2-5; TRBD2 matches at 9 bases. The CDR3 runs 17 residues. V lost 0 bases and J lost 5; bases outside the gene matches: 13. Germline CDR1 reads GTSNPN; CDR2 reads SVGIG (reference sequence).

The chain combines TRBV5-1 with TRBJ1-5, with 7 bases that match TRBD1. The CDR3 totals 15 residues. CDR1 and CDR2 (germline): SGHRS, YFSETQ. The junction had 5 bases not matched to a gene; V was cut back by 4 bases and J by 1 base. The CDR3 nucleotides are TGCGCCAGCAGCGTTTCGACAGGGAGCAATCAGCCCCAGCATTTT. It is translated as CASSVSTGSNQPQHF.

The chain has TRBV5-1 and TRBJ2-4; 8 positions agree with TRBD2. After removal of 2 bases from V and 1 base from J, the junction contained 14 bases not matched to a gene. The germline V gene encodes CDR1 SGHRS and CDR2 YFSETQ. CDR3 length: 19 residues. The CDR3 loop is CASSFNRMIAGKAKNIQYF. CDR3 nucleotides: TGCGCCAGCAGCTTCAATCGAATGATAGCGGGAAAGGCCAAAAACATTCAGTACTTC.

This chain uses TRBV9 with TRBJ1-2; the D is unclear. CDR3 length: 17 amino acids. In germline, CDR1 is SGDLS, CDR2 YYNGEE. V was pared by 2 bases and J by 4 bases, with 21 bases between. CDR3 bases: TGTGCCAGCAGCGTCCCCGGAGGCTATCTCGACCCCTATGGCTACACCTTC. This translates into CASSVPGGYLDPYGYTF.

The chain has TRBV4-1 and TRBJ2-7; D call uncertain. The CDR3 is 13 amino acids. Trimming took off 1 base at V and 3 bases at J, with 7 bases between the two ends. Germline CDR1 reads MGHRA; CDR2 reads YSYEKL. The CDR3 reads CASSQGRNYEQYF. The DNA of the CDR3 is TGCGCCAGCAGCCAAGGGCGGAACTACGAGCAGTACTTC.

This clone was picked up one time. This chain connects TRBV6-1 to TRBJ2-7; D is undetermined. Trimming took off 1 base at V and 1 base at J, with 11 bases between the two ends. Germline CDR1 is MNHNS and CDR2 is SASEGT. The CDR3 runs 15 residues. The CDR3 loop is CASSEEAQGSYEQYF. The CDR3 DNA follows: TGTGCCAGCAGTGAAGAAGCGCAAGGATCCTACGAGCAGTACTTC.

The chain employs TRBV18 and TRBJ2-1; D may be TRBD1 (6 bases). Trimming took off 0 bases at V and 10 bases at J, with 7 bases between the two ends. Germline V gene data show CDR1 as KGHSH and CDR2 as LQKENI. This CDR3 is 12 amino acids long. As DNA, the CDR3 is TGTGCCAGCTCACCACCAGGGACAGAGCAGTTCTTC. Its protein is CASSPPGTEQFF.

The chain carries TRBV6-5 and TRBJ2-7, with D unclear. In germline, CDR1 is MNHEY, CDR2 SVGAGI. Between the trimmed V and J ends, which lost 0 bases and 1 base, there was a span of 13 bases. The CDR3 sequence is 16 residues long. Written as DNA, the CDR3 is TGTGCCAGCAGTTACTCACTTCATCCGTTATCCTACGAGCAGTACTTC. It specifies CASSYSLHPLSYEQYF.

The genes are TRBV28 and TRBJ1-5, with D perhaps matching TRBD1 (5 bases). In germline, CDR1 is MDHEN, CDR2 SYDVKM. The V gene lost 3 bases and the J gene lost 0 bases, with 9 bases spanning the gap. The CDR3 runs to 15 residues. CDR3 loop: CASSFLDISNQPQHF. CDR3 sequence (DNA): TGTGCCAGCAGTTTTTTGGACATTAGCAATCAGCCCCAGCATTTT.

In nucleotides, the CDR3 is TGTGCCAGCAGTTGGGGACAGGGGTCCTATTACGAGCAGTACTTC. Translating gives CASSWGQGSYYEQYF. This sequence joins TRBV27 and TRBJ2-7, with 10 bases identical to TRBD1. Germline V gene sequence: CDR1 MNHEY, CDR2 SMNVEV (reference sequence). The CDR3 spans 15 residues. V was pared by 4 bases and J by 4 bases, with 7 bases of the junction left unmatched.

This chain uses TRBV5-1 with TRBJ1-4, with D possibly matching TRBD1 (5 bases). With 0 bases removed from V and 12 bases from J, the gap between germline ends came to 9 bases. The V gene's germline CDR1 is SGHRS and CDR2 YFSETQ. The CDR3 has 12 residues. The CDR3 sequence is CASSLGGGELFF. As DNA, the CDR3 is TGCGCCAGCAGCTTGGGGGGCGGAGAACTGTTTTTT. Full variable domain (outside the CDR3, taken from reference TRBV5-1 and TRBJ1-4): KAGVTQTPRYLIKTRGQQVTLSCSPISGHRSVSWYQQTPGQGLQFLFEYFSETQRNKGNFPGRFSGRQFSNSRSEMNVSTLELGDSALYLCASSLGGGELFFGSGTQLSVL.